These 25 T cell receptor beta chains were all obtained from the same sample, sequenced in a study of regulatory T cells in long-lasting Graves disease. iRepertoire HTBI primers and Arm-PCR of CDR3 regions built TCR beta libraries. Using its own MiXCR run on the multiplex PCR reads, TCRdb lists one record per CDR3 protein. The sample has about 370,000 distinct CDR3 sequences; around 15% are singletons. This sample's time point: newly diagnosed GD, antithyroid drugs for less than 3 months. Researchers made the TCR library from RNA that was extracted from PBMCs. Sequencing was performed on peripheral blood mononuclear cells (PBMCs), taken at new diagnosis, from a patient treated with antithyroid drugs. These receptors were obtained from a female donor with Graves disease.

This clonotype was seen many times. This rearrangement joins TRBV5-1 to TRBJ2-7, with D possibly matching TRBD1 (5 bases). CDR1 and CDR2 (germline): SGHRS, YFSETQ. Trimming removed 1 base from V and 4 bases from J, with 12 bases in between. The CDR3 is 14 amino acids. For the CDR3, the DNA is TGCGCCAGCAGCTTGTTTAAAGGGGATTACGAGCAGTACTTC. Encoded protein: CASSLFKGDYEQYF.

In this sample, this clonotype turned up many times. J is TRBJ2-1 and V is TRBV6-4; the D is unclear. The CDR3 totals 15 residues. The germline CDR1 and CDR2 sequences are MRHNA and SNTAGT. The ends were cut back, 4 bases at V and 5 bases at J, with 15 bases in the middle. CDR3 nucleotide sequence: TGTGCCAGCAGTGCCGACTCCCGTCCACACAATGAGCAGTTCTTC. Protein sequence: CASSADSRPHNEQFF.

The chain uses TRBV4-1 and TRBJ2-2; tentatively, D is TRBD1 (6 bases). CDR3 length equals 14 residues. The V end was cut by 3 bases, the J end by 6 bases, with 11 bases between. CDR1 is MGHRA and CDR2 is YSYEKL in the germline V gene. CDR3 region: CASSHPGDPGELFF. The CDR3 DNA follows: TGCGCCAGCAGCCACCCAGGGGACCCCGGGGAGCTGTTTTTT.

This clonotype was counted at least ten times. The V gene is TRBV7-8, the J gene TRBJ2-7; D possibly corresponds to TRBD2 (5 bases). The CDR3 contains 14 residues. V lost 5 bases, J lost 3 bases, and 14 bases lay in between. Looked up from germline, CDR1 is SGHVS and CDR2 is FQNEAQ. CDR3 residues: CASSHLDLDYEQYF. In DNA, the CDR3 is TGTGCCAGCAGCCACCTGGACTTGGACTACGAGCAGTACTTC.

This clonotype was recorded a few times. This chain connects TRBV9 to TRBJ1-4; D is perhaps TRBD1 (5 bases). Germline CDR1 SGDLS, CDR2 YYNGEE. With 4 bases removed from V and 7 bases from J, the gap between germline ends came to 14 bases. The CDR3 runs 14 residues. The CDR3 loop is CASSSGGGFEKLFF. The CDR3 coding sequence is TGTGCCAGCAGCTCCGGGGGGGGTTTTGAAAAACTGTTTTTT.

V usage is TRBV28 and J usage is TRBJ1-6; tentatively, D is TRBD1 (5 bases). CDR1 and CDR2 (germline): MDHEN, SYDVKM. The CDR3 is 12 amino acids. Deletions cut 8 bases from V and 9 bases from J, with 11 bases between. For the CDR3, the DNA is TGTGCCAGCGGGGCGGTTGGTTCACCCCTCCACTTT. This encodes CASGAVGSPLHF.

In its sample, this clonotype was seen many times. The V and J genes are TRBV4-2 and TRBJ2-4; D not certain. Germline values: CDR1 LGHNA, CDR2 YNFKEQ. V was cut by 0 bases and J by 0 bases, with 12 bases left in between. The CDR3 runs to 17 residues. CDR3 DNA sequence: TGTGCCAGCAGCCAAGAGTCTAGGCGGCTAGCCAAAAACATTCAGTACTTC. It specifies CASSQESRRLAKNIQYF.

This clonotype has a count of ten or more. The chain uses TRBV12-3 or TRBV12-4 and TRBJ2-7; 11 nucleotides agree with TRBD2. This CDR3 contains 15 residues. The V gene end was trimmed by 6 bases and the J gene end by 3 bases; junction bases not matched to a gene: 7. The CDR3 DNA follows: TGTGCCAGCAGCTCCCAACTAGCGGGGGACTACGAGCAGTACTTC. Its protein product is CASSSQLAGDYEQYF.

This clonotype was observed at least ten times. V gene TRBV12-3 or TRBV12-4 combines with J gene TRBJ2-3; tentative D call: TRBD1 (6 bases). V lost 6 bases and J lost 5, with 15 bases in between. There are 14 residues in the CDR3. CDR3 nucleotide sequence: TGTGCCAGCAGACACACAGGGCTTGGAGATACGCAGTATTTT. It codes for CASRHTGLGDTQYF.

This clonotype appeared many times. The chain is built from TRBV29-1 and TRBJ1-2; 7 nucleotides match TRBD1. The CDR3 consists of 12 residues. Germline CDR1 is SQVTM and CDR2 is ANQGSEA. Trimming removed 6 bases from V and 5 bases from J; junction bases left unmatched: 6. CDR3 region: CSVRDSGYGYTF. The DNA of the CDR3 is TGCAGCGTAAGGGACAGTGGATATGGCTACACCTTC.

This clonotype has a count of ten or more. The chain combines TRBV12-3 or TRBV12-4 with TRBJ1-4; 7 bases agree with TRBD1. After removal of 5 bases from V and 6 bases from J, the junction contained 9 bases not matched to a gene. The CDR3 loop spans 15 amino acids. As DNA, the CDR3 is TGTGCCAGCAGTCTTAGACAGGGAGGCGATGAAAAACTGTTTTTT. Translated, it gives CASSLRQGGDEKLFF.

This clonotype was counted many times. The rearrangement uses TRBV13 and TRBJ2-7, with 7 nucleotides matching TRBD1. The CDR3 runs to 15 residues. The trim removed 0 bases at V and 2 bases at J, leaving 4 bases unmatched. Germline V gene lookup returns CDR1 PRHDT and CDR2 FYEKMQ (reference sequence). The CDR3, as DNA: TGTGCCAGCAGCTTAGGACAGGGGCTGACCTACGAGCAGTACTTC. Translating it yields CASSLGQGLTYEQYF.

This clonotype was seen ten or more times. The J gene is TRBJ2-2, the V gene TRBV12-3 or TRBV12-4; D not certain. V was cut by 1 base and J by 10 bases, with 7 bases left in between. The CDR3 is made up of 12 amino acids. The CDR3 bases are TGTGCCAGCAGTTTAGGCACCATGGAGCTGTTTTTT. Its translation: CASSLGTMELFF.

This clonotype was seen at least ten times. V gene TRBV3-1 combines with J gene TRBJ2-7, with D uncertain. The ends were cut back, 3 bases at V and 3 bases at J, with 9 bases in the middle. This CDR3 comprises 13 residues. In germline, CDR1 is LGHDT, CDR2 YNNKEL (reference sequence). CDR3 region: CASSQRLYYEQYF. The CDR3 DNA reads as TGTGCCAGCAGCCAGCGGCTGTACTACGAGCAGTACTTC.

This clonotype showed up just once. The J gene is TRBJ2-7, the V gene TRBV2; no clear D. The CDR3 sequence is 12 residues long. V was cut by 6 bases and J by 0 bases, with 6 bases left in between. Germline CDR1 reads SNHLY; CDR2 reads FYNNEI. CDR3 loop: CASSHRSYEQYF. As DNA, the CDR3 is TGTGCCAGCAGCCACCGCTCCTACGAGCAGTACTTC.

There are many counts of this clonotype. CDR3 region: CASSQGRQNYGYTF. CDR3 DNA: TGTGCCAGCAGCCAAGGTCGACAGAACTATGGCTACACCTTC. The genes are TRBV3-1 and TRBJ1-2; TRBD1 is a possible D gene (5 bases). The germline V gene encodes CDR1 LGHDT and CDR2 YNNKEL (reference sequence). The V gene lost 1 base and the J gene lost 2 bases, with 8 bases spanning the gap. The CDR3 loop spans 14 amino acids.

This clonotype has ten or more counts. The chain is built from TRBV28 and TRBJ2-1; either TRBD1 or TRBD2 may fit D (5 bases each). Germline CDR1 is MDHEN and CDR2 is SYDVKM. V was clipped by 5 bases and J by 6 bases, with 20 bases between them. The CDR3 has 16 amino acids. CDR3: CASSARDALALNEQFF. The CDR3 bases are TGTGCCAGCAGTGCCCGGGACGCCCTAGCTCTCAATGAGCAGTTCTTC. The whole variable domain, remainder taken from reference TRBV28 and TRBJ2-1, is DVKVTQSSRYLVKRTGEKVFLECVQDMDHENMFWYRQDPGLGLRLIYFSYDVKMKEKGDIPEGYSVSREKKERFSLILESASTNQTSMYLCASSARDALALNEQFFGPGTRLTVL.

In its sample, this clonotype was seen many times. V usage is TRBV28 and J usage is TRBJ2-3, with D unresolved. Germline CDR1 reads MDHEN; CDR2 reads SYDVKM. V was trimmed by 5 bases and J by 0 bases, leaving 6 bases between them. The CDR3 loop spans 13 amino acids. The CDR3 DNA reads TGTGCCAGCAGTCGTGCTAGCACAGATACGCAGTATTTT. This gives the protein CASSRASTDTQYF.

There are many counts of this clonotype. The J gene is TRBJ1-2, the V gene TRBV6-5, with D possibly TRBD1 on 6 matching bases. The CDR3 has 15 residues. The V and J ends lost 0 bases and 3 bases respectively, with 11 bases between them. Germline loops: CDR1 MNHEY, CDR2 SVGAGI. This chain's CDR3 is CASSYSQGAYYGYTF. The CDR3, as DNA: TGTGCCAGCAGTTACTCACAGGGAGCTTACTATGGCTACACCTTC.

In this sample, this clonotype turned up a few times. CDR3 bases: TGCGCCAGCAGCCTTAAGGCCCCCTACAATGAGCAGTTCTTC. Encoded protein: CASSLKAPYNEQFF. This chain joins TRBV5-1 and TRBJ2-1; D gene unclear. The CDR3 has 14 residues. CDR1 and CDR2 (germline): SGHRS, YFSETQ. Between the trimmed V and J ends, which lost 4 bases and 2 bases, there was a span of 10 bases.

This clonotype has at least ten counts. The chain has TRBV20-1 and TRBJ2-5; TRBD2 matches at 9 bases. The CDR3 sequence is 14 residues long. V dropped 5 bases and J dropped 2; count of bases not matched to a gene: 6. Germline CDR1 is DFQATT and CDR2 is SNEGSKA (reference sequence). DNA for the CDR3: TGCAGTGCTCCTCGCGGGGGGGGACAAGAGACCCAGTACTTC. It encodes CSAPRGGGQETQYF.

In its sample, this clonotype was seen many times. J is TRBJ1-1 and V is TRBV12-3 or TRBV12-4, with D perhaps TRBD1 (5 bases). CDR3 length: 17 residues. The V and J ends lost 6 bases and 2 bases respectively, with 22 bases between them. The CDR3 loop is CASRQRPRDRPNTEAFF. CDR3 bases: TGTGCCAGCAGACAACGCCCGAGGGACCGCCCTAACACTGAAGCTTTCTTT.

The rearrangement joins TRBV6-8 to TRBJ2-7, with 10 bases matching TRBD2. Trimming took 10 bases from V and 3 from J; bases not matched to a gene: 21. Germline V gives CDR1 MNHGY, CDR2 SAAAGT. This CDR3 has 18 amino acids. As DNA, the CDR3 is TGTGCCATACATACCGGGGGGGCTAGCGGGAGTCCTCTCTACGAGCAGTACTTC. Translated: CAIHTGGASGSPLYEQYF.

This clonotype came up many times. This chain joins TRBV30 and TRBJ2-3; D is undetermined. CDR1 is GTSNPN and CDR2 is SVGIG in the germline V gene (reference sequence). This CDR3 region has 13 residues. The ends were cut back, 1 base at V and 0 bases at J, with 5 bases in the middle. In DNA, the CDR3 is TGTGCCTGGAGTGGTATTAGCACAGATACGCAGTATTTT. It codes for CAWSGISTDTQYF.

This clonotype has a count of ten or more. V usage is TRBV20-1 and J usage is TRBJ2-1; 12 positions match TRBD2. The CDR3 is made up of 17 amino acids. Germline CDR1 and CDR2: DFQATT and SNEGSKA (reference sequence). The ends lost 5 bases at V and 8 bases at J; junction bases unmatched: 16. The CDR3 spells CSAPRASGRAGGDEQFF. The CDR3 nucleotides read TGCAGTGCTCCGAGGGCTAGCGGGAGGGCCGGGGGGGATGAGCAGTTCTTC.